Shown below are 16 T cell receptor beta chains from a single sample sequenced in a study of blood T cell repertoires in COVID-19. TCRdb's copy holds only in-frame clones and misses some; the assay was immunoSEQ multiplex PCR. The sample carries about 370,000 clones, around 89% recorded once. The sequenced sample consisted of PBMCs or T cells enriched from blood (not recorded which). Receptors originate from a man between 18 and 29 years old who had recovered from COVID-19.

CDR3 nucleotide sequence: TGTGCCAGCTCACCAATGGGCGTTGAAGCTTTCTTT. Residues: CASSPMGVEAFF. The chain uses TRBV18 and TRBJ1-1; D unclear. Germline V gene lookup returns CDR1 KGHSH and CDR2 LQKENI. V gave up 2 bases and J gave up 7 bases, with 8 bases separating them. The CDR3 sequence is 12 residues long.

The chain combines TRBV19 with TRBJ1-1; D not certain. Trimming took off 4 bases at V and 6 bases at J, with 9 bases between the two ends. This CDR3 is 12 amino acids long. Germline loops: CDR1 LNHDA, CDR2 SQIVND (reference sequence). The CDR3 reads CASSKSGAEAFF. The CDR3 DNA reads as TGTGCCAGTAGTAAGTCAGGCGCTGAAGCTTTCTTT.

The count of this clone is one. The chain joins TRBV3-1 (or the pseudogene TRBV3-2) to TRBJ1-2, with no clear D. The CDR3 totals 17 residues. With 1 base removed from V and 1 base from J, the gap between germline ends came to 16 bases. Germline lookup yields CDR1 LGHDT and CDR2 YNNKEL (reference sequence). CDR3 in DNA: TGTGCCAGCAGCCAAGGGGGAAGGGAGTCAGTTAACTATGGCTACACCTTC. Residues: CASSQGGRESVNYGYTF.

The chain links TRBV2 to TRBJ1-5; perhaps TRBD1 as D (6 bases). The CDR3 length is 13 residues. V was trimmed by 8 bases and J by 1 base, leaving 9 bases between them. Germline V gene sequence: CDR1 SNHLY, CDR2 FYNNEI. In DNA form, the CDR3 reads TGTGCCAGCCAGGGACAAAGCAATCAGCCCCAGCATTTT. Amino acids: CASQGQSNQPQHF.

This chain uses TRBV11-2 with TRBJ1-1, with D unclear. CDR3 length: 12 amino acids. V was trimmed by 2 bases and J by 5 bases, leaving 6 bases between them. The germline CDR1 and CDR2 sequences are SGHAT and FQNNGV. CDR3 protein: CASSLSSTEAFF. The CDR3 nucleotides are TGTGCCAGCAGCTTATCGAGTACTGAAGCTTTCTTT. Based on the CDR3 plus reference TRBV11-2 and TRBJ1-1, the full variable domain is EAGVAQSPRYKIIEKRQSVAFWCNPISGHATLYWYQQILGQGPKLLIQFQNNGVVDDSQLPKDRFSAERLKGVDSTLKIQPAKLEDSAVYLCASSLSSTEAFFGQGTRLTVV.

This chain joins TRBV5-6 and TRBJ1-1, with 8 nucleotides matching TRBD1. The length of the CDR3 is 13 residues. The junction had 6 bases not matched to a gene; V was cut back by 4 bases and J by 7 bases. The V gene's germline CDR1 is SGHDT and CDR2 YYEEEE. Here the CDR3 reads CASSAQGASEAFF. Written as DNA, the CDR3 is TGTGCCAGCAGCGCCCAGGGGGCAAGTGAAGCTTTCTTT.

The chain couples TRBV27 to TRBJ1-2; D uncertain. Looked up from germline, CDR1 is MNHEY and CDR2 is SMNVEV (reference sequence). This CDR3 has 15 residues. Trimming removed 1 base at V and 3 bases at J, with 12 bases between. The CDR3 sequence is CASSLYSREDYGYTF. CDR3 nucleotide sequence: TGTGCCAGCAGTTTATATTCGAGGGAGGACTATGGCTACACCTTC.

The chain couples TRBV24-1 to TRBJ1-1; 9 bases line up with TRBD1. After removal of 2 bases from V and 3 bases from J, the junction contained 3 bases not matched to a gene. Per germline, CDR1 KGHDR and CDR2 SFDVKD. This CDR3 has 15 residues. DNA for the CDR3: TGTGCCACCAGTGATTCCGGGACAGGGTACACTGAAGCTTTCTTT. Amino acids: CATSDSGTGYTEAFF.

This CDR3 reads CASSHSGMQRDEQFF. The CDR3 bases are TGTGCCAGCAGCCATAGCGGGATGCAGCGCGATGAGCAGTTCTTC. The gene calls are TRBV3-1 (or the pseudogene TRBV3-2) and TRBJ2-1; 8 bases fit TRBD2. In germline, CDR1 is LGHDT, CDR2 YNNKEL (reference sequence). The junction had 9 bases not matched to a gene; V was cut back by 3 bases and J by 8 bases. CDR3 length: 15 amino acids.

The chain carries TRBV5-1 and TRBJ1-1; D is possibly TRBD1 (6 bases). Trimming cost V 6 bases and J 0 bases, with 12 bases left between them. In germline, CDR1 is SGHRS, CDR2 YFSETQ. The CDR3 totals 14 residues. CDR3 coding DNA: TGCGCCAGCAAGTGGGGGGGCATGAACACTGAAGCTTTCTTT. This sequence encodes CASKWGGMNTEAFF.

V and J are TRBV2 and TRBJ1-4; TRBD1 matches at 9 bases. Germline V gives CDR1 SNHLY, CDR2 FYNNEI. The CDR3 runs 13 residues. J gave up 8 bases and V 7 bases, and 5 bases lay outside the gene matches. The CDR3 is CASTQGAKEKLFF. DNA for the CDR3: TGTGCCAGCACACAGGGGGCCAAGGAAAAACTGTTTTTT.

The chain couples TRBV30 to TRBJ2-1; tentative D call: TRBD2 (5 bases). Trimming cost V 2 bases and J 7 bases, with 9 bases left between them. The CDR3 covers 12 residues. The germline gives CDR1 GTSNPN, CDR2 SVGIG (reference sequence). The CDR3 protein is CAWSLSGNEQFF. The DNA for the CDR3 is TGTGCCTGGAGTCTCTCGGGGAATGAGCAGTTCTTC.

CDR3: CASSVGANPYNEQFF. DNA of the CDR3: TGTGCCAGCAGCGTAGGGGCTAACCCCTACAATGAGCAGTTCTTC. The chain has TRBV9 and TRBJ2-1, with D unresolved. The V gene lost 0 bases and the J gene lost 2 bases, with 9 bases spanning the gap. The CDR3 is 15 amino acids. Germline CDR1 is SGDLS and CDR2 is YYNGEE.

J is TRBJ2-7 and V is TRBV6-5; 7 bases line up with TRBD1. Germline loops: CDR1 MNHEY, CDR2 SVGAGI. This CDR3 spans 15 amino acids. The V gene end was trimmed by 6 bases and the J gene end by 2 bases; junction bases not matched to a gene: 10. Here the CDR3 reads CASSLGQPVTYEQYF. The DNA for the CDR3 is TGTGCCAGCAGCCTGGGACAGCCGGTGACCTACGAGCAGTACTTC.

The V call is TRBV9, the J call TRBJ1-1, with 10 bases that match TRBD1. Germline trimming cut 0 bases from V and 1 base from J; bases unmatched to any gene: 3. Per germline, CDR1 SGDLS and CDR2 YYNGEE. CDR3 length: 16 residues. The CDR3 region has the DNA TGTGCCAGCAGCGTAGATAGGGACAGGGGGAACACTGAAGCTTTCTTT. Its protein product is CASSVDRDRGNTEAFF.

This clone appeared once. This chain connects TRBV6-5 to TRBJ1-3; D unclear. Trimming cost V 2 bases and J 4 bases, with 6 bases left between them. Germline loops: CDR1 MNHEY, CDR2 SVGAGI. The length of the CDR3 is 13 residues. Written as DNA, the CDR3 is TGTGCCAGCAGTTACGGTGAGGGAAACACCATATATTTT. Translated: CASSYGEGNTIYF.